The sequence of this T cell receptor (beta chain) was determined in a study of T cell repertoires in cytomegalovirus infection. For the study at large: Public TCR beta signatures were indicative of both CMV infection and a matching HLA type.

TCRdb independently ran MiXCR on the reads; one entry per CDR3 protein. The table shows hundreds of thousands of distinct CDR3 sequences, with under 40% occurring only once. Germline lookup yields CDR1 LGHNA and CDR2 YNFKEQ. The CDR3 contains 17 residues. Trimming took 0 bases from V and 1 from J; bases not matched to a gene: 8. This clonotype has a handful of counts. Its antigen remains unidentified. The source is a human donor in good health (CMV status not recorded). Some clones in this sample may be carry-over from other donors' samples. This sequence joins TRBV4-2 and TRBJ2-7; TRBD1 matches 8 bases. The material sequenced was cultured CD8+ T cells from PBMCs, taken from culture after CMV antigen stimulation. The CDR3 loop reads CASSQEVIGQGSYEQYF. The CDR3 region has the DNA TGTGCCAGCAGCCAAGAGGTGATAGGACAGGGATCCTACGAGCAGTACTTC.